A single sample is the source of the 27 T cell receptor beta chains below, sequenced in a study of T cell responses to AZD1222 COVID-19 vaccine. Assay: immunoSEQ multiplex PCR; the TCRdb copy retains only in-frame clones and omits some. The table lists 80,000 to 100,000 clones, around nine tenths of them singletons. Source: peripheral blood, taken 28 days after the second AZD1222 dose. The origin of the receptors is an adult who received the AZD1222 COVID-19 vaccine.

The CDR3 protein is CASSQDTSARYQETQYF. The CDR3 region has the DNA TGTGCCAGCAGCCAAGATACTAGCGCAAGGTACCAAGAGACCCAGTACTTC. The V call is TRBV3-1 (or the pseudogene TRBV3-2), the J call TRBJ2-5; 7 bases align to TRBD2. After removal of 0 bases from V and 0 bases from J, the junction contained 7 bases not matched to a gene. From germline, CDR1 is LGHDT and CDR2 YNNKEL (reference sequence). CDR3 length equals 17 residues.

V usage is TRBV5-6 and J usage is TRBJ1-5; a possible D gene is TRBD1 (5 bases). Germline CDR1 is SGHDT and CDR2 is YYEEEE. This CDR3 is 17 amino acids long. The V and J ends lost 2 bases and 0 bases respectively, with 15 bases between them. This CDR3 is CASSFNGGGYSNQPQHF. CDR3 bases: TGTGCCAGCAGCTTCAACGGTGGGGGATATAGCAATCAGCCCCAGCATTTT.

J is TRBJ2-1 and V is TRBV6-6; D perhaps matches TRBD2 (7 bases). V lost 7 bases and J 2 bases, leaving 9 bases between the germline ends. The germline gives CDR1 MNHNY, CDR2 SVGAGI (reference sequence). The CDR3 sequence is 13 residues long. In DNA, the CDR3 is TGTGCCAGCAACGGGGGGCCCTACAATGAGCAGTTCTTC. It is translated as CASNGGPYNEQFF.

In this sample, this clone turned up once. The rearrangement joins TRBV18 to TRBJ1-2, with a tentative D call TRBD1 (5 bases). The CDR3 runs 14 residues. Germline lookup yields CDR1 KGHSH and CDR2 LQKENI. V gave up 1 base and J gave up 5 bases, with 11 bases separating them. The CDR3 nucleotides are TGTGCCAGCTCACCACGCAGGGAGGGGTATGGCTACACCTTC. It codes for CASSPRREGYGYTF.

This clone is a singleton in its sample. V is TRBV29-1 and J is TRBJ1-1, with 8 bases that match TRBD1. V was pared by 1 base and J by 4 bases, with 5 bases of the junction left unmatched. In germline, CDR1 is SQVTM, CDR2 ANQGSEA. This CDR3 has 14 residues. The CDR3 DNA follows: TGCAGCGTTGAAGCGGACAGGGTGGCCACTGAAGCTTTCTTT. It is translated as CSVEADRVATEAFF. Supplemented by reference TRBV29-1 and TRBJ1-1, the full variable domain reads SAVISQKPSRDICQRGTSLTIQCQVDSQVTMMFWYRQQPGQSLTLIATANQGSEATYESGFVIDKFPISRPNLTFSTLTVSNMSPEDSSIYLCSVEADRVATEAFFGQGTRLTVV.

The rearrangement links TRBV6-5 to TRBJ2-1, with 9 bases that match TRBD2. With V trimmed by 5 bases and J by 4 bases, 6 bases remained unmatched. The CDR3 spans 15 residues. CDR1 is MNHEY and CDR2 is SVGAGI in the germline V gene. This chain's CDR3 is CASSTLAGGYNEQFF. Written as DNA, the CDR3 is TGTGCCAGCAGTACTCTCGCGGGAGGGTACAATGAGCAGTTCTTC.

CDR3 in DNA: TGCGCCAGCAGTGACTCGGGACTGAGCTACGAGCAGTACTTC. This gives the protein CASSDSGLSYEQYF. The gene calls are TRBV10-1 and TRBJ2-7; TRBD2 might be the D (6 bases). The CDR3 covers 14 residues. V lost 3 bases to trimming and J lost 3 bases, with 12 bases between them. CDR1 is WNHNN and CDR2 is SYGVQD in the germline V gene (reference sequence).

This sequence joins TRBV7-9 and TRBJ2-1; possible D gene TRBD1, 5 bases. CDR3 length equals 14 residues. V was pared by 3 bases and J by 7 bases, with 13 bases between. Germline loops: CDR1 SEHNR, CDR2 FQNEAQ (reference sequence). The chain's CDR3 is CASSFGRAGNEQFF. The CDR3 nucleotides are TGTGCCAGCAGCTTCGGCAGGGCAGGGAATGAGCAGTTCTTC.

This rearrangement joins TRBV7-9 to TRBJ2-3, with D perhaps TRBD1 (5 bases). Looked up from germline, CDR1 is SEHNR and CDR2 is FQNEAQ (reference sequence). The CDR3 is made up of 14 amino acids. Trimming shortened V by 7 bases and J by 3 bases, and 14 bases separated the two germline ends. CDR3 in amino acids: CASNTNPGTDTQYF. CDR3 coding DNA: TGTGCCAGCAACACTAATCCAGGGACAGATACGCAGTATTTT. The full variable domain, rest sourced from reference TRBV7-9 and TRBJ2-3, is DTGVSQNPRHKITKRGQNVTFRCDPISEHNRLYWYRQTLGQGPEFLTYFQNEAQLEKSRLLSDRFSAERPKGSFSTLEIQRTEQGDSAMYLCASNTNPGTDTQYFGPGTRLTVL.

This clone was seen just once. The rearrangement uses TRBV7-9 and TRBJ1-5; D remains unclear. The CDR3 runs to 12 residues. V gave up 5 bases and J gave up 4 bases, with 6 bases separating them. The germline gives CDR1 SEHNR, CDR2 FQNEAQ (reference sequence). CDR3 amino acids: CASSPTNQPQHF. The CDR3 DNA sequence: TGTGCCAGCAGCCCAACAAATCAGCCCCAGCATTTT. Drawing the rest from reference TRBV7-9 and TRBJ1-5, the complete variable domain is DTGVSQNPRHKITKRGQNVTFRCDPISEHNRLYWYRQTLGQGPEFLTYFQNEAQLEKSRLLSDRFSAERPKGSFSTLEIQRTEQGDSAMYLCASSPTNQPQHFGDGTRLSIL.

This clone was counted between two and nine times. CDR3 amino acids: CASSPISGATYEQYF. DNA for the CDR3: TGTGCCAGCAGCCCAATTAGCGGGGCCACCTACGAGCAGTACTTC. J is TRBJ2-7 and V is TRBV7-9, with 8 nucleotides matching TRBD2. Germline V gene data show CDR1 as SEHNR and CDR2 as FQNEAQ (reference sequence). The CDR3 runs to 15 residues. V trimming: 5 bases; J trimming: 2 bases; junction bases outside the gene matches: 8.

The gene calls are TRBV5-1 and TRBJ2-3, with 13 bases aligning to TRBD2. The CDR3 covers 18 residues. Germline V lookup: CDR1 SGHRS, CDR2 YFSETQ. V gave up 4 bases and J gave up 0 bases; unmatched junction bases: 8. CDR3 region: CASSIGGTSGTSTDTQYF. The CDR3 DNA reads TGCGCCAGCAGCATAGGCGGGACTAGCGGGACAAGCACAGATACGCAGTATTTT.

The rearrangement joins TRBV6-5 to TRBJ1-2; D gene ambiguous. V lost 2 bases, J lost 1 base, and 8 bases lay in between. Germline CDR1 is MNHEY and CDR2 is SVGAGI. This CDR3 is built from 14 residues. The CDR3 is CASSYSWYNYGYTF. CDR3 nucleotide sequence: TGTGCCAGCAGTTACAGTTGGTATAACTATGGCTACACCTTC.

The chain combines TRBV3-1 (or the pseudogene TRBV3-2) with TRBJ2-1; D might be TRBD1 or TRBD2, each matching 5 bases. The V gene's germline CDR1 is LGHDT and CDR2 YNNKEL (reference sequence). V was clipped by 7 bases and J by 0 bases, with 16 bases between them. The CDR3 has 16 residues. CDR3 in amino acids: CASTLGRTNSYNEQFF. In nucleotides, the CDR3 is TGTGCCAGCACCTTGGGACGGACCAACTCCTACAATGAGCAGTTCTTC.

The chain uses TRBV19 and TRBJ1-2, with D perhaps matching TRBD1 (5 bases). V was shortened by 7 bases and J by 7 bases, with 22 bases between the two germline ends. There are 15 residues in the CDR3. Per germline, CDR1 LNHDA and CDR2 SQIVND (reference sequence). The CDR3 DNA reads as TGTGCCAGTACCGAGGCAGGGTTCAGCTCTTTTGGCTACACCTTC. Translation gives CASTEAGFSSFGYTF.

In its sample, this clone was seen once. This chain uses TRBV27 with TRBJ1-6; D not resolved. V lost 2 bases and J 9 bases, leaving 11 bases between the germline ends. The CDR3 sequence is 14 residues long. Germline CDR1 is MNHEY and CDR2 is SMNVEV (reference sequence). In nucleotides, the CDR3 is TGTGCCAGCAGTTTAGAGTTTGTCGGTTCACCCCTCCACTTT. The encoded protein is CASSLEFVGSPLHF.

The rearrangement links TRBV28 to TRBJ1-2, with D hard to call. The CDR3 totals 14 residues. Germline CDR1 MDHEN, CDR2 SYDVKM. V was trimmed by 2 bases and J by 4 bases, leaving 11 bases between them. The DNA for the CDR3 is TGTGCCAGCAGTTTACCGGGAGCCAGCTATGGCTACACCTTC. It encodes CASSLPGASYGYTF.

This chain uses TRBV6-5 with TRBJ1-1; the match to TRBD1 covers 7 bases. CDR1 and CDR2 from the germline V gene are MNHEY and SVGAGI. Trimming removed 6 bases from V and 8 bases from J; junction bases left unmatched: 9. This CDR3 is built from 13 residues. CDR3 nucleotides: TGTGCCAGCAGGCTTGGGACAGCGGCCGAAGCTTTCTTT. Translation gives CASRLGTAAEAFF.

In this sample, this clone turned up a few times. The chain joins TRBV7-2 to TRBJ2-7; D is uncertain. CDR3 length: 13 residues. V dropped 1 base and J dropped 5 bases, with 9 bases sitting between them. Germline CDR1 reads SGHTA; CDR2 reads FQGNSA. The CDR3 coding sequence is TGTGCCAGCAGCTTAGTAATGGCCAACGAGCAGTACTTC. The encoded protein is CASSLVMANEQYF.

This chain connects TRBV6-6 to TRBJ1-4; D uncertain. Germline CDR1 and CDR2: MNHNY and SVGAGI (reference sequence). The CDR3 has 15 amino acids. V gave up 6 bases and J gave up 0 bases, with 11 bases separating them. The CDR3 region is CASSPRSTTNEKLFF. The CDR3 nucleotides read TGTGCCAGCAGCCCAAGATCGACAACTAATGAAAAACTGTTTTTT.

CDR3 sequence: CASSLKGGADTQYF. CDR3 coding DNA: TGTGCCAGCAGCTTGAAGGGGGGTGCAGATACGCAGTATTTT. The chain couples TRBV5-4 to TRBJ2-3; D possibly matches TRBD1 or TRBD2 (6 bases each). The germline V gene has CDR1 SGHNT and CDR2 YYREEE (reference sequence). The germline V and J ends were trimmed by 1 base and 4 bases, with 10 bases remaining between them. The CDR3 is 14 amino acids. The complete variable domain, with remaining parts taken from reference TRBV5-4 and TRBJ2-3, reads ETGVTQSPTHLIKTRGQQVTLRCSSQSGHNTVSWYQQALGQGPQFIFQYYREEENGRGNFPPRFSGLQFPNYSSELNVNALELDDSALYLCASSLKGGADTQYFGPGTRLTVL.

This clone appeared once. This CDR3 reads CATSRGEREGRNEQFF. Here the CDR3 DNA reads TGTGCCACCAGCAGAGGTGAACGGGAGGGCCGCAATGAGCAGTTCTTC. V gene TRBV15 combines with J gene TRBJ2-1, with 8 bases lining up with TRBD2. V was pared by 1 base and J by 6 bases, with 8 bases of the junction left unmatched. The CDR3 contains 16 residues. Germline lookup yields CDR1 LNHNV and CDR2 YYDKDF (reference sequence).

This chain connects TRBV7-9 to TRBJ1-1; D unresolved. Per the germline V gene, CDR1 is SEHNR and CDR2 is FQNEAQ (reference sequence). Trimming left V 3 bases short and J 1 base short, with 12 bases between. The CDR3 spans 15 residues. DNA for the CDR3: TGTGCCAGCAGCTTTTTGACGGGCGCGAACACTGAAGCTTTCTTT. This sequence encodes CASSFLTGANTEAFF.

The chain recombines TRBV19 with TRBJ2-3, with D uncertain. Trimming took off 3 bases at V and 6 bases at J, with 7 bases between the two ends. Germline V lookup: CDR1 LNHDA, CDR2 SQIVND (reference sequence). The CDR3 is 12 residues long. The CDR3 reads CASSIFGDTQYF. The DNA for the CDR3 is TGTGCCAGTAGTATTTTTGGGGATACGCAGTATTTT.

This clone appeared a single time. CDR3 protein: CASSLQGTTDTQYF. The CDR3 nucleotides read TGTGCCAGCTCACTACAGGGTACCACAGATACGCAGTATTTT. The rearrangement links TRBV7-2 to TRBJ2-3; D perhaps matches TRBD1 (6 bases). The germline V and J ends were trimmed by 8 bases and 2 bases, with 14 bases remaining between them. Germline loops: CDR1 SGHTA, CDR2 FQGNSA. This CDR3 is 14 amino acids long.

The chain couples TRBV7-9 to TRBJ1-1; a weak D match, TRBD1 (5 bases). The CDR3 runs to 15 residues. Germline CDR1 is SEHNR and CDR2 is FQNEAQ (reference sequence). V was clipped by 4 bases and J by 6 bases, with 18 bases between them. In nucleotides, the CDR3 is TGTGCCAGCAGCTCTCTGACATGGGGGGTTGCTGAAGCTTTCTTT. This sequence encodes CASSSLTWGVAEAFF. The full variable domain, its missing parts supplied by reference TRBV7-9 and TRBJ1-1, is DTGVSQNPRHKITKRGQNVTFRCDPISEHNRLYWYRQTLGQGPEFLTYFQNEAQLEKSRLLSDRFSAERPKGSFSTLEIQRTEQGDSAMYLCASSSLTWGVAEAFFGQGTRLTVV.

The chain recombines TRBV11-2 with TRBJ1-2, with 9 bases fitting TRBD1. The CDR3 consists of 14 residues. The ends lost 3 bases at V and 8 bases at J; junction bases unmatched: 7. CDR1 is SGHAT and CDR2 is FQNNGV in the germline V gene. CDR3 sequence (DNA): TGTGCCAGCAGCTTCGCGGGACAGGGTAAAGGCTACACCTTC. Translated, it gives CASSFAGQGKGYTF.